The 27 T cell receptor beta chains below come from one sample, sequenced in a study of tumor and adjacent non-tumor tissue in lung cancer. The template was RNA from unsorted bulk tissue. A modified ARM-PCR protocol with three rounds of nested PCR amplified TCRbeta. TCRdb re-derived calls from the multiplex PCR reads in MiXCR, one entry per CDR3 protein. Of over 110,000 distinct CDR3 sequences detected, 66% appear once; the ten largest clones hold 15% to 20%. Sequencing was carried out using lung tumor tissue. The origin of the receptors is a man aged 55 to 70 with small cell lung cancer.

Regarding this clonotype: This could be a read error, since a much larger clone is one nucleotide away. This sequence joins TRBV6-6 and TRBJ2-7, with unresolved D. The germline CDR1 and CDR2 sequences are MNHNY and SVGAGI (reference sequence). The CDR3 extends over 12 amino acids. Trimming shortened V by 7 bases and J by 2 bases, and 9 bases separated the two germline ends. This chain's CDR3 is CASKRETYEQYF. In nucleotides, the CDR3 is TGTGCCAGCAAACGCGAAACCTACGAGCAGTACTTC.

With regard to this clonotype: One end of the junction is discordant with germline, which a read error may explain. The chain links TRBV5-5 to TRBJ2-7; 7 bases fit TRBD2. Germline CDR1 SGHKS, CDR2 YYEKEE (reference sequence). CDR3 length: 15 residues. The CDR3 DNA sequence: TGTGCCAGCAGCCCATTGCGGGGGATCTCCCACGAGCAGTACTTC. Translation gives CASSPLRGISHEQYF. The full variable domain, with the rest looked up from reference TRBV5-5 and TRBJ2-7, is DAGVTQSPTHLIKTRGQQVTLRCSPISGHKSVSWYQQVLGQGPQFIFQYYEKEERGRGNFPDRFSARQFPNYSSELNVNALLLGDSALYLCASSPLRGISHEQYFGPGTRLTVT.

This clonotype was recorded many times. DNA of the CDR3: TGTGCCAGCAGTGATCGCGGCACCCGCACAGATACGCAGTATTTT. It specifies CASSDRGTRTDTQYF. This chain uses TRBV6-1 with TRBJ2-3; no definite D call. CDR3 size: 15 residues. Germline V gene data show CDR1 as MNHNS and CDR2 as SASEGT. Trimming removed 3 bases at V and 1 base at J, with 11 bases between.

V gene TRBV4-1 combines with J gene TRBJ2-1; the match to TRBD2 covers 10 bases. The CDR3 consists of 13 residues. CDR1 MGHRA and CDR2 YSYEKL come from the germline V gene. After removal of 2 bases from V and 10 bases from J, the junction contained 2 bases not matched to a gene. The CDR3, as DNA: TGCGCCAGCAGCCAATTTAGCGGGGGGGAGCAGTTCTTC. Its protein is CASSQFSGGEQFF.

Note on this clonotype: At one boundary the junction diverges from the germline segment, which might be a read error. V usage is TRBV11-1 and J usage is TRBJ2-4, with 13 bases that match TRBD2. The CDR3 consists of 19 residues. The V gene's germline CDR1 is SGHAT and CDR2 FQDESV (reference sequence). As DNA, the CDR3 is TGTGCCTGCAGCCGCTTCACGGGACTAGCGGGACTAGCCAAAAACATTCAGTACTTC. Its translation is CACSRFTGLAGLAKNIQYF. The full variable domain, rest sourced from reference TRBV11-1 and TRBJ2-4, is EAEVAQSPRYKITEKSQAVAFWCDPISGHATLYWYRQILGQGPELLVQFQDESVVDDSQLPKDRFSAERLKGVDSTLKIQPAELGDSAMYLCACSRFTGLAGLAKNIQYFGAGTRLSVL.

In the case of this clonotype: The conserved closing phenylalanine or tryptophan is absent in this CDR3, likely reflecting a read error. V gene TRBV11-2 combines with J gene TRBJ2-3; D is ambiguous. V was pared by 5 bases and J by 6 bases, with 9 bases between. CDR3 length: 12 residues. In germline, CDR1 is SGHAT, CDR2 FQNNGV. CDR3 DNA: TGTGCCAGCAGCCCTACGGTCGATACGCAGTATATT. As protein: CASSPTVDTQYI.

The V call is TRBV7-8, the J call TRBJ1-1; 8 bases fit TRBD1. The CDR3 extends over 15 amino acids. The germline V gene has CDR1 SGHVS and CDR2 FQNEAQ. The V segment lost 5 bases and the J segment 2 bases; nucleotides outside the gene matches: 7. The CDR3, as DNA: TGTGCCAGCAGCCGTAGGGACAGGCCAAACACTGAAGCTTTCTTT. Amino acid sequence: CASSRRDRPNTEAFF. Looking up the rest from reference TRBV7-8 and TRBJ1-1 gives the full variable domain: GAGVSQSPRYKVAKRGQDVALRCDPISGHVSLFWYQQALGQGPEFLTYFQNEAQLDKSGLPSDRFFAERPEGSVSTLKIQRTQQEDSAVYLCASSRRDRPNTEAFFGQGTRLTVV.

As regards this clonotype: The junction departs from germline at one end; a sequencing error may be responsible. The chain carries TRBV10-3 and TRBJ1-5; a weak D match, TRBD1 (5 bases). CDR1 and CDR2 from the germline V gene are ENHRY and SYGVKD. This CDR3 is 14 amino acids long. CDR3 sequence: CVISESRGNQPQHF. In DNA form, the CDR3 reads TGTGTCATCAGTGAGTCCCGGGGGAATCAGCCCCAGCATTTT.

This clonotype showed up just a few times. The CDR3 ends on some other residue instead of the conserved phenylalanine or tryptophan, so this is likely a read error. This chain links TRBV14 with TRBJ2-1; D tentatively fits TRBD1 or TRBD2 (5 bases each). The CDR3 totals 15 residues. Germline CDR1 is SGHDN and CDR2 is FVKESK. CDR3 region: CASNQEGTSYNEQFL. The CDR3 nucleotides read TGTGCCAGCAACCAAGAGGGGACGTCCTACAATGAGCAGTTCCTC.

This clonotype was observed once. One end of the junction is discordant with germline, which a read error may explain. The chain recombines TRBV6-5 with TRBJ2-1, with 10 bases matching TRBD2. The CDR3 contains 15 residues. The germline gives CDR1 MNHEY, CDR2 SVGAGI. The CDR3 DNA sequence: TGTCCCAGCAGATCAGGGACTAGCGAATACAATGAGCAGTTCTTC. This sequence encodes CPSRSGTSEYNEQFF.

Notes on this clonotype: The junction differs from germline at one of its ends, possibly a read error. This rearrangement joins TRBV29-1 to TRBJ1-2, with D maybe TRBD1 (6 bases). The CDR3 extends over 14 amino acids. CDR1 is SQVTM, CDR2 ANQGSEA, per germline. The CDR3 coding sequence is TGCAGCGTTGTAGTTCAGACAGGAGGATATGACTACACCTTC. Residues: CSVVVQTGGYDYTF.

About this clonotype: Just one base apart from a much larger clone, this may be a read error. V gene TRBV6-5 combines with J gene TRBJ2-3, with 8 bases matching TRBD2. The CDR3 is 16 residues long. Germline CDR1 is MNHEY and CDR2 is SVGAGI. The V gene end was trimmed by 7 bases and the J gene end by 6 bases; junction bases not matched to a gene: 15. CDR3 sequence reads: CASTNTLAVGGDTQYF. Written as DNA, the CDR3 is TGTGCCAGCACCAACACACTAGCGGTGGGAGGGGATACGCAGTATTTT.

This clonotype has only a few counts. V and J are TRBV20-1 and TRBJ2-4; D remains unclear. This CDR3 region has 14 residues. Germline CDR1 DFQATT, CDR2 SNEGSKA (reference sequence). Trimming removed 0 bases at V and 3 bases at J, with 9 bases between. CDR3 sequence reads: CSARDPLGKNIQYF. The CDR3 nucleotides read TGCAGTGCTAGAGATCCCTTAGGCAAAAACATTCAGTACTTC.

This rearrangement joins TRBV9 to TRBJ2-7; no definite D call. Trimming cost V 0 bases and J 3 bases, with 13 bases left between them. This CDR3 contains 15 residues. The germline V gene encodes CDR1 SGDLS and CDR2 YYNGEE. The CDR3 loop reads CASSVDGYILYEQYF. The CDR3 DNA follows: TGTGCCAGCAGCGTAGACGGGTACATCCTCTACGAGCAGTACTTC.

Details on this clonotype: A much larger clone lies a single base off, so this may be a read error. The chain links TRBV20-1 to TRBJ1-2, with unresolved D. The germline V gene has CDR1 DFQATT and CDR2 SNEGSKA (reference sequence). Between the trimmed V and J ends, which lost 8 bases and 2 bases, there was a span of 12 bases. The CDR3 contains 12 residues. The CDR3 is CSTATANYGYTF. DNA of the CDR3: TGCAGTACTGCGACGGCGAACTATGGCTACACCTTC.

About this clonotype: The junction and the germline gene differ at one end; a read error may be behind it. CDR3 residues: CASSFTPVGVWSSERFF. DNA of the CDR3: TGTGCCAGCAGCTTTACCCCGGTCGGTGTATGGTCGAGTGAGCGGTTCTTC. The chain combines TRBV11-3 with TRBJ2-1; D not resolved. The CDR3 consists of 17 residues. Germline values: CDR1 SGHNT, CDR2 YENEEA.

In DNA form, the CDR3 reads TGTGCCAGCAGTGCCCCTACTAGTCGGAATGAGCAGTTCTTC. This sequence encodes CASSAPTSRNEQFF. The V call is TRBV6-1, the J call TRBJ2-1; weak D call: TRBD2 (5 bases). Trimming cost V 4 bases and J 7 bases, with 14 bases left between them. CDR1 MNHNS and CDR2 SASEGT come from the germline V gene. CDR3 size: 14 residues.

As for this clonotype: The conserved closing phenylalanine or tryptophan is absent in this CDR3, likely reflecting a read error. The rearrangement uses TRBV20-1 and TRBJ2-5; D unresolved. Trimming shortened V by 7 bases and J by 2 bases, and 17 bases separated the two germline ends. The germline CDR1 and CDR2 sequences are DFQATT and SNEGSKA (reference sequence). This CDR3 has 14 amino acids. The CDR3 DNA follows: TGCAGTGGCCGACTGGTAGCCGATCAAGAGACCCAGTACTTA. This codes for CSGRLVADQETQYL.

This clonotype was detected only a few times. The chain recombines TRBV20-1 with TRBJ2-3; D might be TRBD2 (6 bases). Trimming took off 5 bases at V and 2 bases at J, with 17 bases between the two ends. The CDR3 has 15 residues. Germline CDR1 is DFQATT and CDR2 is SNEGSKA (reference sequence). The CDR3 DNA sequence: TGCAGTGCTCAGACCCCCGGGGACTCCACAGATACGCAGTATTTT. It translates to CSAQTPGDSTDTQYF.

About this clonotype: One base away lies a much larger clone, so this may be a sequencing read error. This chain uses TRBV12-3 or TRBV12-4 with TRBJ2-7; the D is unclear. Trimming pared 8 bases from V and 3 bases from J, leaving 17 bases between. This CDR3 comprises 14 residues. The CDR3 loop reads CASSPSIRDYEQYF. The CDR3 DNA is TGTGCCAGCTCCCCATCGATAAGGGACTACGAGCAGTACTTC.

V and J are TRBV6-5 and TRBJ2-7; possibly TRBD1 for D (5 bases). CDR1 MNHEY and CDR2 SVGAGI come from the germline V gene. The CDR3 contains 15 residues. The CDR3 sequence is CANSPLGASSYEQYV. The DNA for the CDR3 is TGTGCCAACAGTCCCCTAGGGGCTAGCTCCTACGAGCAGTACGTC.

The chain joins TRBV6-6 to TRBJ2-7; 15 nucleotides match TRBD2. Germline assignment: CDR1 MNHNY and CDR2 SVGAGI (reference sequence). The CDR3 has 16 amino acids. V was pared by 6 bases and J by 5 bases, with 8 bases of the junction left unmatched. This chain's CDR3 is CASRKGLAGGPDEQYF. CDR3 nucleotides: TGTGCCAGCAGGAAAGGACTAGCGGGAGGGCCCGACGAGCAGTACTTC.

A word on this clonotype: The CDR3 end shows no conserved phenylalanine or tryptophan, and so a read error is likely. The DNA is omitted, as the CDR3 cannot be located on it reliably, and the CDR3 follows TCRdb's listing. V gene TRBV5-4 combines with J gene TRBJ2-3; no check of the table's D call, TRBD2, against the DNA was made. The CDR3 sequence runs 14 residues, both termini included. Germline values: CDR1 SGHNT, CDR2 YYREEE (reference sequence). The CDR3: CASSLSGSTDTQYL.

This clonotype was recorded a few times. The CDR3 nucleotides are TGTGCCAGCAGTGCCTTACCGGCTGGGGTCACCGGGGAGCTGTTTTTT. This gives the protein CASSALPAGVTGELFF. J is TRBJ2-2 and V is TRBV6-1, with no clear D. Germline assignment: CDR1 MNHNS and CDR2 SASEGT. The CDR3 spans 16 residues. V shed 4 bases and J shed 4 bases, with 16 bases lying between them.

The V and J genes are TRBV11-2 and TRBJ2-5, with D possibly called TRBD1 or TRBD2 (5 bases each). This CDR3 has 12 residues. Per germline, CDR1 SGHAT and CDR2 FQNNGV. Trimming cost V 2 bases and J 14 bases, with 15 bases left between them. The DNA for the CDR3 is TGTGCCAGCAGCTTACTCGGGACCCAAGAATACTTC. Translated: CASSLLGTQEYF.

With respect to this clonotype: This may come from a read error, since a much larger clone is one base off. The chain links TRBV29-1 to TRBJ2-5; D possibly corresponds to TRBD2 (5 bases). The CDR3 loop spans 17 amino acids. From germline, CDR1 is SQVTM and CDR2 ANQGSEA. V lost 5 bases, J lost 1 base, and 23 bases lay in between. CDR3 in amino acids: CSVQRGSAIGRQETQYF. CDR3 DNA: TGCAGCGTTCAGAGAGGGAGCGCGATCGGCCGCCAAGAGACCCAGTACTTC.

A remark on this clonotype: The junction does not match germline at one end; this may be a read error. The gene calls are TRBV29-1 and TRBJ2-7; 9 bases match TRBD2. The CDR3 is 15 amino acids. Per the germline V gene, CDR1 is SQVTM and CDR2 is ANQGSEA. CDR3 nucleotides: TGCAACGTTGGCGGGGTAGCGGGAGAGACAGACGAGCAGTACTTC. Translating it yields CNVGGVAGETDEQYF.